The 18 T cell receptor beta chains reported below all come from one sample, sequenced in a study of blood T cell repertoires in COVID-19. Sequenced by immunoSEQ multiplex PCR; TCRdb stores in-frame clones only, minus some. This sample has about 290,000 clones, with about 89% found just once. The sequenced material came from PBMCs or T cells enriched from blood (not recorded which). These receptors were collected from a woman aged 40 to 55 who had recovered from COVID-19.

This clone was picked up one time. The V gene is TRBV21-1, the J gene TRBJ2-3; TRBD2 is the table's D call, not checked against the DNA. TRBV21-1 is described as a pseudogene. This CDR3 is built from 18 residues. CDR3 in DNA: TGTGCCAGCAGCAAAGTAACTAGCGGGGGGGCAAGCACAGATACGCAGTATTTT. It yields the protein CASSKVTSGGASTDTQYF.

The V call is TRBV11-1, the J call TRBJ2-7; TRBD2 matches 7 bases. Germline CDR1 is SGHAT and CDR2 is FQDESV (reference sequence). The CDR3 contains 14 residues. The V and J ends lost 5 bases and 6 bases, in that order; junction bases with no gene match: 10. The CDR3 loop is CASSPRGGGGEQYF. Here the CDR3 DNA reads TGTGCCAGCAGCCCTAGGGGCGGCGGGGGCGAGCAGTACTTC.

The chain joins TRBV29-1 to TRBJ2-1; 12 nucleotides line up with TRBD2. The CDR3 consists of 13 residues. Per germline, CDR1 SQVTM and CDR2 ANQGSEA. The J segment lost 6 bases and the V segment lost 7 bases, leaving 4 bases of the junction unmatched. CDR3 coding DNA: TGCAGCGCAGGACTAGCGGGGATCAATGAGCAGTTCTTC. Its protein is CSAGLAGINEQFF.

In this sample, this clone turned up once. The J gene is TRBJ1-1, the V gene TRBV7-9, with TRBD1 matching 10 bases. The CDR3 loop spans 14 amino acids. V dropped 5 bases and J dropped 4; count of bases not matched to a gene: 4. From germline, CDR1 is SEHNR and CDR2 FQNEAQ (reference sequence). Here the CDR3 reads CASSRTGGATEAFF. For the CDR3, the DNA is TGTGCCAGCAGCCGGACAGGGGGGGCCACTGAAGCTTTCTTT.

The chain links TRBV2 to TRBJ1-2; TRBD1 is a possible D gene (5 bases). Trimming stripped 5 bases from V and 2 bases from J, with 15 bases between. CDR1 SNHLY and CDR2 FYNNEI come from the germline V gene. The CDR3 consists of 15 residues. The CDR3 DNA reads as TGTGCCAGCAGTTCCCCGGTCGCAGGGAACTATGGCTACACCTTC. Amino acids: CASSSPVAGNYGYTF. Together with reference TRBV2 and TRBJ1-2, the CDR3 gives the full variable domain: EPEVTQTPSHQVTQMGQEVILRCVPISNHLYFYWYRQILGQKVEFLVSFYNNEISEKSEIFDDQFSVERPDGSNFTLKIRSTKLEDSAMYFCASSSPVAGNYGYTFGSGTRLTVV.

V is TRBV4-3 and J is TRBJ2-7; the match to TRBD2 covers 8 bases. Trimming took 1 base from V and 4 from J; bases not matched to a gene: 9. Germline CDR1 reads LGHNA; CDR2 reads YSLEER. This CDR3 comprises 16 residues. DNA for the CDR3: TGCGCCAGCAGCCAAGGTCCGAGCGGGAGTCAGTACGAGCAGTACTTC. As protein: CASSQGPSGSQYEQYF.

This clone was detected only once. The V and J genes are TRBV19 and TRBJ2-3; 7 bases align to TRBD2. The germline V gene has CDR1 LNHDA and CDR2 SQIVND (reference sequence). Trimming at V came to 1 base and at J to 1 base, leaving 5 bases not matched to a gene. The CDR3 is made up of 16 amino acids. CDR3 sequence (DNA): TGTGCCAGTAGTATAGGGGGGGGGTTTCGCACAGATACGCAGTATTTT. Translation gives CASSIGGGFRTDTQYF.

V and J are TRBV30 and TRBJ1-2, with a tentative D call TRBD1 (5 bases). From germline, CDR1 is GTSNPN and CDR2 SVGIG (reference sequence). The V end was cut by 4 bases, the J end by 5 bases, with 20 bases between. CDR3 length: 15 residues. The CDR3 loop reads CAWTPPEGTSYGYTF. For the CDR3, the DNA is TGTGCCTGGACCCCCCCGGAGGGGACTTCGTATGGCTACACCTTC.

V usage is TRBV5-1 and J usage is TRBJ1-2; TRBD1 is a possible D gene (6 bases). CDR1 and CDR2 from the germline V gene are SGHRS and YFSETQ. Trimming took off 3 bases at V and 0 bases at J, with 15 bases between the two ends. The CDR3 loop spans 16 amino acids. CDR3 sequence (DNA): TGCGCCAGCAGCTATGGCAGGGACAAATCTAACTATGGCTACACCTTC. Protein sequence: CASSYGRDKSNYGYTF.

This chain uses TRBV19 with TRBJ2-1, with 11 bases that match TRBD2. J gave up 4 bases and V 2 bases, and 1 base lay outside the gene matches. The length of the CDR3 is 15 residues. Germline V gene data show CDR1 as LNHDA and CDR2 as SQIVND (reference sequence). CDR3 in DNA: TGTGCCAGTAGTATAACTAGCGGGAGATACAATGAGCAGTTCTTC. It specifies CASSITSGRYNEQFF.

V and J are TRBV11-2 and TRBJ1-2; 9 nucleotides line up with TRBD1. Germline V gene lookup returns CDR1 SGHAT and CDR2 FQNNGV. The CDR3 is made up of 14 amino acids. The junction had 7 bases not matched to a gene; V was cut back by 5 bases and J by 6 bases. CDR3 loop: CASSVGQGTDGYTF. The CDR3 coding sequence is TGTGCCAGCAGCGTAGGACAGGGGACAGATGGCTACACCTTC. Filled out from reference TRBV11-2 and TRBJ1-2, the complete variable domain reads EAGVAQSPRYKIIEKRQSVAFWCNPISGHATLYWYQQILGQGPKLLIQFQNNGVVDDSQLPKDRFSAERLKGVDSTLKIQPAKLEDSAVYLCASSVGQGTDGYTFGSGTRLTVV.

The chain carries TRBV18 and TRBJ2-2, with D tentatively TRBD2 (5 bases). The CDR3 covers 13 residues. Trimming cost V 3 bases and J 4 bases, with 6 bases left between them. The germline CDR1 and CDR2 sequences are KGHSH and LQKENI. This CDR3 is CASSPSATGELFF. DNA for the CDR3: TGTGCCAGCTCACCTAGCGCCACCGGGGAGCTGTTTTTT.

This chain joins TRBV15 and TRBJ1-4; no reliable D call. Germline lookup yields CDR1 LNHNV and CDR2 YYDKDF (reference sequence). V was pared by 1 base and J by 8 bases, with 2 bases between. This CDR3 has 11 amino acids. DNA for the CDR3: TGTGCCACCAGCAGAGCAGAAAAACTGTTTTTT. Protein: CATSRAEKLFF.

The V gene is TRBV3-1 (or the pseudogene TRBV3-2), the J gene TRBJ1-2; D is unclear. CDR1 is LGHDT, CDR2 YNNKEL, per germline (reference sequence). V lost 4 bases and J 5 bases, leaving 8 bases between the germline ends. This CDR3 has 12 residues. As DNA, the CDR3 is TGTGCCAGCAGCCCCGGCGGGTATGGCTACACCTTC. It yields the protein CASSPGGYGYTF.

This clone was seen once. CDR3 sequence (DNA): TGCAGCGTTACAGGTCAAAACATTCAGTACTTC. This translates into CSVTGQNIQYF. The rearrangement links TRBV29-1 to TRBJ2-4; maybe TRBD1 (5 bases). The germline CDR1 and CDR2 sequences are SQVTM and ANQGSEA. V shed 5 bases and J shed 5 bases, with 7 bases lying between them. This CDR3 spans 11 amino acids.

The chain is built from TRBV4-2 and TRBJ2-7; 8 bases are shared with TRBD2. The length of the CDR3 is 15 residues. Germline CDR1 LGHNA, CDR2 YNFKEQ. V shed 3 bases and J 2 bases; nucleotides not matched to a gene: 6. The CDR3 protein is CASSHREGFAYEQYF. The DNA for the CDR3 is TGTGCCAGCAGCCACCGGGAGGGGTTCGCCTACGAGCAGTACTTC.

V and J are TRBV6-2 or TRBV6-3 and TRBJ2-1; 14 bases are a match to TRBD2. With 5 bases clipped from V and 9 bases from J, the junction kept 18 bases outside the gene matches. The CDR3 has 19 residues. The germline gives CDR1 MNHEY, CDR2 SVGEGT. The CDR3 DNA reads as TGTGCCAGCAGTACTCCGACTAGCGGGAGGGCAGTTGGGGTCAGTGAGCAGTTCTTC. Translating it yields CASSTPTSGRAVGVSEQFF.

Here the CDR3 reads CASSYFVGREAFF. Here the CDR3 DNA reads TGTGCCAGCAGTTACTTCGTGGGCAGAGAAGCTTTCTTT. This chain uses TRBV6-5 with TRBJ1-1; D is uncertain. The V and J ends lost 1 base and 8 bases respectively, with 11 bases between them. The CDR3 totals 13 residues. CDR1 and CDR2 (germline): MNHEY, SVGAGI.